This T cell receptor (beta chain) was found in a study of Tregs in tolerant kidney transplant recipients. On this clone: Its antigen is undetermined.

V lost 6 bases, J lost 7 bases, and 9 bases lay in between. This CDR3 has 11 residues. In germline, CDR1 is SGHVS, CDR2 FNYEAQ. The protocol was immunoSEQ multiplex PCR, while the TCRdb copy is restricted to in-frame clones and leaves out a portion. The sample contains some 16,000 clones, more than 90% of which appear only once. General study points: This study did not directly address biological reproducibility.

Sequencing input: CD8+ T cells from blood. This clonotype originated in a human donor in good health. The genes are TRBV7-6 and TRBJ2-5; the D is unclear. CDR3 sequence reads: CASRLGGTQYF. The CDR3 DNA follows: TGTGCCAGCAGGCTGGGTGGGACCCAGTACTTC.